This T cell receptor beta chain was captured in a study of cytomegalovirus exposure and HLA in healthy donors. Comment on this clone: Antigen unknown.

This CDR3 contains 13 residues. Trimming took 8 bases from V and 6 from J; bases not matched to a gene: 7. From germline, CDR1 is MDHEN and CDR2 SYDVKM. Produced via immunoSEQ multiplex PCR; TCRdb's table is partial and in-frame only. The data contain 100,000 to 150,000 clones, roughly 90% of them singletons. Broader study findings: A subsequent analysis found that TCR clusters from the first cohort also tended to co-occur in the 120 validation repertoires, with about 95% of cluster scores above 0. Among TCR beta chains, those listed as cytomegalovirus-associated numbered under 200. While the bulk of TCR sequences proved rare, some public TCRs turned up in many donors. Confirmation was obtained in vitro that three CMV-associated chains are specific for CMV antigens.

This chain links TRBV28 with TRBJ2-1; 7 bases agree with TRBD2. The sequence was obtained from a woman aged 18-29 years in good health and CMV-seronegative. Sequencing input: PBMCs. CDR3 loop: CASGGSLSNEQFF. DNA for the CDR3: TGTGCCAGCGGCGGGAGTCTCAGCAATGAGCAGTTCTTC.